A single sample gave rise to the 3 T cell receptor beta chains below, sequenced in a study of blood T cell repertoires in COVID-19 (TCRdb year 2020). The library came from the immunoSEQ multiplex PCR assay. TCRdb obtained this table from immuneACCESS and retained in-frame rearrangements with V and J assigned. These tables miss some clones; where compared with another copy, unresolved V genes account for less than half of the shortfall, and the remainder is unexplained. The sample data list around 200,000 clones, and approximately 84% of these were observed just once. Clones ranked in the top ten supply about 7% of the sample. The sample was peripheral blood. The receptors shown here come from a human donor in a cohort sampled during active COVID-19.

This clone was detected only a few times. The chain uses TRBV7-9 and TRBJ1-1; D is unresolved. This CDR3 has 12 amino acids. CDR1 SEHNR and CDR2 FQNEAQ come from the germline V gene (reference sequence). Between the trimmed V and J ends, which lost 1 base and 7 bases, there was a span of 7 bases. The CDR3 DNA reads as TGTGCCAGCAGCTTAGTGAGGGTTGAAGCTTTCTTT. This codes for CASSLVRVEAFF.

The V gene is TRBV7-8, the J gene TRBJ2-5; 7 bases fit TRBD2. The CDR3 loop spans 16 amino acids. Trimming took 5 bases from V and 0 from J; bases not matched to a gene: 9. Germline V gene sequence: CDR1 SGHVS, CDR2 FQNEAQ. CDR3 bases: TGTGCCAGCAGCCCTGGGGGGGGGAGCCACCAAGAGACCCAGTACTTC. Protein: CASSPGGGSHQETQYF.

The chain recombines TRBV5-1 with TRBJ1-4; 8 nucleotides align to TRBD1. Germline trimming cut 4 bases from V and 14 bases from J; bases unmatched to any gene: 13. The CDR3 loop spans 14 amino acids. In germline, CDR1 is SGHRS, CDR2 YFSETQ. CDR3 residues: CASSPLGQGGWLFF. The CDR3 DNA reads as TGCGCCAGCAGCCCCCTAGGACAGGGTGGGTGGCTGTTTTTT.